The 15 T cell receptor beta chains below come from one sample, sequenced in a study of blood T cell repertoires in COVID-19. Only in-frame clones appear in the TCRdb table, and some are missing; sequencing was by immunoSEQ multiplex PCR. The sample has approximately 120,000 clones; 80% are singletons. Sequencing input: peripheral blood. These TCRs come from a human donor in a cohort sampled during active or convalescent COVID-19.

The chain employs TRBV27 and TRBJ1-1; unclear D gene. The germline V gene encodes CDR1 MNHEY and CDR2 SMNVEV (reference sequence). The CDR3 is made up of 15 amino acids. Trimming shortened V by 7 bases and J by 0 bases, and 15 bases separated the two germline ends. The DNA of the CDR3 is TGTGCCAGCAATACCATACTAGGGATGAACACTGAAGCTTTCTTT. Amino acids: CASNTILGMNTEAFF.

CDR3 loop: CASSLSMTGTDEQFF. In DNA form, the CDR3 reads TGTGCCAGCAGTTTATCGATGACGGGTACGGATGAGCAGTTCTTC. The genes are TRBV27 and TRBJ2-1; D ambiguous. CDR1 MNHEY and CDR2 SMNVEV come from the germline V gene (reference sequence). The CDR3 sequence is 15 residues long. V was shortened by 0 bases and J by 8 bases, with 14 bases between the two germline ends.

The genes are TRBV6-5 and TRBJ2-3; no definite D call. The V end lost 6 bases, the J end lost 5 bases, and 6 bases lay between the germline ends. The CDR3 loop spans 11 amino acids. Per the germline V gene, CDR1 is MNHEY and CDR2 is SVGAGI. The CDR3 reads CASRIKDTQYF. CDR3 nucleotides: TGTGCCAGCAGAATCAAAGATACGCAGTATTTT.

This clone was detected a few times. The chain combines TRBV9 with TRBJ1-6; D is unresolved. The CDR3 sequence is 15 residues long. From germline, CDR1 is SGDLS and CDR2 YYNGEE. V lost 1 base, J lost 5 bases, and 10 bases lay in between. The DNA for the CDR3 is TGTGCCAGCAGCGTACAAAACGGGAATAATTCACCCCTCCACTTT. Amino acid sequence: CASSVQNGNNSPLHF.

This clone was seen a single time. The chain combines TRBV3-1 (or the pseudogene TRBV3-2) with TRBJ1-3, with D possibly TRBD1 on 5 matching bases. This CDR3 is 14 amino acids long. Germline-derived CDR1 and CDR2 are LGHDT and YNNKEL (reference sequence). Between the trimmed V and J ends, which lost 3 bases and 2 bases, there was a span of 8 bases. This CDR3 reads CASSHPGTGNTIYF. CDR3 DNA sequence: TGTGCCAGCAGCCACCCAGGGACTGGAAACACCATATATTTT.

This clone was observed a few times. The rearrangement joins TRBV9 to TRBJ2-5; the match to TRBD1 covers 7 bases. The CDR3 length is 15 residues. The V gene end was trimmed by 4 bases and the J gene end by 0 bases; junction bases not matched to a gene: 6. Looked up from germline, CDR1 is SGDLS and CDR2 is YYNGEE. CDR3 bases: TGTGCCAGCAGCAATCCACAGGGGTACCAAGAGACCCAGTACTTC. This encodes CASSNPQGYQETQYF.

This chain uses TRBV18 with TRBJ2-7; a weak D match, TRBD1 (6 bases). From germline, CDR1 is KGHSH and CDR2 LQKENI. V was cut by 5 bases and J by 2 bases, with 7 bases left in between. The CDR3 extends over 12 amino acids. The CDR3 nucleotides read TGTGCCAGCTCAAGACAGGCCTACGAGCAGTACTTC. Translated: CASSRQAYEQYF.

This clone was seen more than once but under ten times. The chain couples TRBV11-2 to TRBJ2-7, with D perhaps matching TRBD2 (5 bases). V gave up 4 bases and J gave up 3 bases, with 22 bases separating them. Per the germline V gene, CDR1 is SGHAT and CDR2 is FQNNGV. The CDR3 consists of 17 residues. The CDR3 protein is CASSSFTARRIHYEQYF. The DNA for the CDR3 is TGTGCCAGCAGCTCCTTCACGGCAAGGAGGATACACTACGAGCAGTACTTC.

V usage is TRBV7-2 and J usage is TRBJ2-1, with 8 nucleotides matching TRBD2. CDR3 length: 15 amino acids. Per the germline V gene, CDR1 is SGHTA and CDR2 is FQGNSA. Trimming at V came to 4 bases and at J to 8 bases, leaving 10 bases not matched to a gene. CDR3 in amino acids: CASSWEAGVPDEQFF. In nucleotides, the CDR3 is TGTGCCAGCAGCTGGGAAGCGGGGGTCCCGGATGAGCAGTTCTTC.

The chain combines TRBV27 with TRBJ2-7; TRBD1 is a possible D gene (5 bases). Germline CDR1 is MNHEY and CDR2 is SMNVEV (reference sequence). V lost 6 bases and J lost 6, with 18 bases in between. The CDR3 totals 14 residues. CDR3 sequence: CASSRTSARGEQYF. The DNA of the CDR3 is TGTGCCAGCAGCCGGACAAGCGCCCGTGGCGAGCAGTACTTC.

This chain links TRBV13 with TRBJ2-2; TRBD2 is a possible D gene (5 bases). The CDR3 has 18 amino acids. The V gene's germline CDR1 is PRHDT and CDR2 FYEKMQ (reference sequence). Trimming removed 1 base from V and 1 base from J, with 16 bases in between. CDR3 DNA sequence: TGTGCCAGCAGCTTAGCCGACGGGAAAAAATGGAACACCGGGGAGCTGTTTTTT. Translated: CASSLADGKKWNTGELFF.

This clone was seen once. The chain links TRBV9 to TRBJ2-1, with TRBD2 matching over 16 bases. Germline values: CDR1 SGDLS, CDR2 YYNGEE. The CDR3 has 16 residues. The junction had 7 bases not matched to a gene; V was cut back by 7 bases and J by 6 bases. The CDR3 loop reads CASQGLAGGPSNEQFF. CDR3 DNA sequence: TGTGCCAGCCAGGGACTAGCGGGAGGGCCGTCCAATGAGCAGTTCTTC.

The rearrangement uses TRBV28 and TRBJ2-3; 7 bases agree with TRBD1. The germline V gene encodes CDR1 MDHEN and CDR2 SYDVKM. This CDR3 comprises 14 residues. Trimming cost V 5 bases and J 1 base; bases outside gene matches: 3. CDR3 protein: CASSGTDRTDTQYF. DNA of the CDR3: TGTGCCAGCAGTGGGACAGACCGCACAGATACGCAGTATTTT.

This chain uses TRBV2 with TRBJ2-1; 8 bases fit TRBD1. Germline V lookup: CDR1 SNHLY, CDR2 FYNNEI. This CDR3 is built from 15 residues. J was trimmed by 4 bases and V by 5 bases; bases with no gene match: 7. The CDR3 nucleotides read TGTGCCAGCAGTTACGACAGGGGTGGTTACAATGAGCAGTTCTTC. It yields the protein CASSYDRGGYNEQFF.

The rearrangement uses TRBV10-1 and TRBJ2-7, with D possibly being TRBD2 (6 bases). Deletions cut 0 bases from V and 0 bases from J, with 33 bases between. The germline V gene has CDR1 WNHNN and CDR2 SYGVQD (reference sequence). This CDR3 has 23 amino acids. The CDR3 nucleotides are TGCGCCAGCAGTGAGTCGAACCGACGTATAGGGCGGGAACCCAAACTTAGCTCCTACGAGCAGTACTTC. It specifies CASSESNRRIGREPKLSSYEQYF.